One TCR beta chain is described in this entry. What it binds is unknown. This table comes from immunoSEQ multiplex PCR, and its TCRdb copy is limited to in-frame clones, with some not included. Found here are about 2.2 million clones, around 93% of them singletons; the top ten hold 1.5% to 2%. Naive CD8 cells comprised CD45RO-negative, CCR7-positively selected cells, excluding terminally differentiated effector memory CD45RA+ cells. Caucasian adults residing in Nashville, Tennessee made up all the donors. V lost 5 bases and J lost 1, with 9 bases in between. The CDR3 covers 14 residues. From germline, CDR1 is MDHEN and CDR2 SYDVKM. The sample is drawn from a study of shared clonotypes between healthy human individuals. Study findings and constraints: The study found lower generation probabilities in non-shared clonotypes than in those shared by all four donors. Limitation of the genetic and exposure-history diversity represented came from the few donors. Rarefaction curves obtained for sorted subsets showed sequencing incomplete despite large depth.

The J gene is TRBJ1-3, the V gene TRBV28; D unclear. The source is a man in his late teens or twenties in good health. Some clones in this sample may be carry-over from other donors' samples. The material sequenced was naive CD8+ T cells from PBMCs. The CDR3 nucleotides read TGTGCCAGCAGTCGCGTCAGTTCTGGAAACACCATATATTTT. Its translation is CASSRVSSGNTIYF.